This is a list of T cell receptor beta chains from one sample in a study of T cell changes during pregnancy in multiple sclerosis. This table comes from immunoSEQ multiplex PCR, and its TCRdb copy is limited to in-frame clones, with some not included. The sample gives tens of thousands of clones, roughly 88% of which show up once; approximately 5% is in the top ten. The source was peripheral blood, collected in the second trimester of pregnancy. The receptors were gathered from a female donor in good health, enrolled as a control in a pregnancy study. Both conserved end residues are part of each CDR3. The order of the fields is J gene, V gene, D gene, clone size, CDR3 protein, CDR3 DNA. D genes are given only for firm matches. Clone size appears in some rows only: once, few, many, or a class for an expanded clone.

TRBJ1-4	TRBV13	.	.	CASSLRTPSGEKLFF	TGTGCCAGCAGCTTGAGGACTCCTTCAGGTGAAAAACTGTTTTTT
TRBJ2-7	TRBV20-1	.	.	CSAREVYEQYF	TGCAGTGCAAGGGAGGTATACGAGCAGTACTTC
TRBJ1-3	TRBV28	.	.	CASSLWGGDGNTIYF	TGTGCCAGCAGTTTGTGGGGAGGCGATGGAAACACCATATATTTT
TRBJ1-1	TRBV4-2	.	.	CASSQDEFMNTEAFF	TGTGCCAGCAGCCAAGATGAGTTCATGAACACTGAAGCTTTCTTT
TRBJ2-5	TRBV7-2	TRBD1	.	CASSFDRGYQETQYF	TGTGCCAGCAGCTTCGACAGGGGGTACCAAGAGACCCAGTACTTC
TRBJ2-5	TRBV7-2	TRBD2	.	CASSRRLAGGRQETQYF	TGTGCCAGCAGCCGTCGGCTAGCGGGGGGACGGCAAGAGACCCAGTACTTC
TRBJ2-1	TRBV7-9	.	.	CASSLHSIGEQFF	TGTGCCAGCAGCCTCCACTCTATCGGTGAGCAGTTCTTC
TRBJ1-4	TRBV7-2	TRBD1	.	CASSLDRGAGEKLFF	TGTGCCAGCAGCTTAGACAGGGGGGCTGGTGAAAAACTGTTTTTT
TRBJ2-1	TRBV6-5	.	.	CASSYGFSGYNEQFF	TGTGCCAGCAGTTACGGTTTCTCGGGCTACAATGAGCAGTTCTTC
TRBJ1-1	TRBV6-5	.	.	CASTIPGGTEAFF	TGTGCCAGCACCATACCAGGTGGCACTGAAGCTTTCTTT
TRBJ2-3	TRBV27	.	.	CASSSVSGTDTQYF	TGTGCCAGCAGTTCGGTGTCCGGCACAGATACGCAGTATTTT
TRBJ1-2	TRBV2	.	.	CASTSASRGRGYTF	TGTGCCAGCACCAGTGCATCCCGGGGAAGGGGCTACACCTTC
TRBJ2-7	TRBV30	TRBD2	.	CAWSRGGPTYEQYF	TGTGCCTGGAGTCGGGGAGGGCCAACCTACGAGCAGTACTTC
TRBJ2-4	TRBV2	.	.	CASSVDGAKNIQYF	TGTGCCAGCAGTGTCGACGGGGCCAAAAACATTCAGTACTTC
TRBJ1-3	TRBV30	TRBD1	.	CAWGTGGNTIYF	TGTGCCTGGGGGACAGGGGGAAACACCATATATTTT
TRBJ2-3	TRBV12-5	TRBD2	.	CAGGGKSGFTDTQYF	TGTGCTGGGGGGGGAAAATCGGGATTCACAGATACGCAGTATTTT
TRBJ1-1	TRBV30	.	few	CAWRTASMNTEAFF	TGTGCCTGGAGGACTGCCAGCATGAACACTGAAGCTTTCTTT
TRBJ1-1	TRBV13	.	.	CASSLVRREAFF	TGTGCCAGCAGCTTAGTCCGTCGTGAAGCTTTCTTT
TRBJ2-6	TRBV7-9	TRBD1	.	CASRGERQGSSGANVLTF	TGTGCCAGCAGGGGGGAAAGACAGGGTTCCTCTGGGGCCAACGTCCTGACTTTC
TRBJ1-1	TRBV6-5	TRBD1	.	CASSYLQGDTEAFF	TGTGCCAGCAGTTACCTTCAGGGGGACACTGAAGCTTTCTTT
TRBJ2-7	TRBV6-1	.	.	CASRPSGYEQYF	TGTGCCAGCAGACCTTCGGGGTACGAGCAGTACTTC
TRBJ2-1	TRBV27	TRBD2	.	CASKLGRDKYNEQFF	TGTGCCAGCAAACTGGGGAGGGATAAATACAATGAGCAGTTCTTC
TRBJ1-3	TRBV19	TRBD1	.	CASRDRVSKLPGNTIYF	TGTGCCAGCCGGGACAGGGTATCTAAGCTCCCTGGAAACACCATATATTTT
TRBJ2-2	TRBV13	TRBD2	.	CASSLVVAGGAGELFF	TGTGCCAGCAGCTTAGTGGTAGCGGGAGGCGCCGGGGAGCTGTTTTTT
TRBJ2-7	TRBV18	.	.	CASSLTESYEQYF	TGTGCCAGCTCACTGACAGAAAGCTACGAGCAGTACTTC
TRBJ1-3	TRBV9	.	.	CASSAVERGSSSGNTIYF	TGTGCCAGCAGCGCTGTCGAACGGGGGAGCAGCTCTGGAAACACCATATATTTT
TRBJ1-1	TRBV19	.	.	CASSIAGFGEAFF	TGTGCCAGTAGTATAGCCGGGTTTGGCGAAGCTTTCTTT
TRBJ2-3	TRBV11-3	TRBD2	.	CASSSRTSGTYTDTQYF	TGTGCCAGCAGCTCTCGGACTAGCGGGACCTACACAGATACGCAGTATTTT
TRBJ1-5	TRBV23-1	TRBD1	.	CASSLPGQGINQPQHF	TGCGCCAGCAGCCTACCGGGACAGGGAATCAATCAGCCCCAGCATTTT
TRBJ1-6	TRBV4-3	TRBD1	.	CASSNGGGQGRSPLHF	TGCGCCAGCAGCAACGGGGGGGGACAGGGGCGTTCACCCCTCCACTTT
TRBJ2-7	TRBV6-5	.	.	CASSYGGEYEQYF	TGTGCCAGCAGTTACGGAGGGGAGTACGAGCAGTACTTC
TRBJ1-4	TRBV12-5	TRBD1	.	CASGLAQGDEKLFF	TGTGCTAGTGGTTTGGCTCAGGGGGATGAAAAACTGTTTTTT
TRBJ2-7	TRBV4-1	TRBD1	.	CASSQTGEERYEQYF	TGCGCCAGCAGCCAGACAGGGGAAGAGAGGTACGAGCAGTACTTC
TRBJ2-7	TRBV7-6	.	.	CASSPGAGAYEQYF	TGTGCCAGCAGCCCGGGGGCGGGGGCCTACGAGCAGTACTTC
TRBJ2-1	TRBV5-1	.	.	CASSPTEVYNEQFF	TGCGCCAGCAGCCCGACGGAGGTCTACAATGAGCAGTTCTTC
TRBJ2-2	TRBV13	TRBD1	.	CASSSWDSKNTGELFF	TGTGCCAGCAGCTCATGGGACAGTAAGAACACCGGGGAGCTGTTTTTT
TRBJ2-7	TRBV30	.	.	CAWSVTDYEQYF	TGTGCCTGGAGTGTGACAGATTACGAGCAGTACTTC
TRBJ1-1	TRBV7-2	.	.	CASSLDLGGTEAFF	TGTGCCAGCAGCTTAGATTTGGGGGGCACTGAAGCTTTCTTT
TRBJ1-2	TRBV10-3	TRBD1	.	CAISDHYRDRDGYGYTF	TGTGCCATCAGTGACCATTACCGGGACAGGGATGGCTATGGCTACACCTTC
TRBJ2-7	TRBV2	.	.	CASSAGGFEQYF	TGTGCCAGCAGTGCGGGCGGGTTTGAGCAGTACTTC
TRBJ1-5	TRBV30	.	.	CAWRASPSQPQHF	TGTGCCTGGAGGGCTTCTCCTAGTCAGCCCCAGCATTTT
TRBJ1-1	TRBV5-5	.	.	CASSLAGLHLNTEAFF	TGTGCCAGCAGCTTGGCTGGGCTACACTTGAACACTGAAGCTTTCTTT
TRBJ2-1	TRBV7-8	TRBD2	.	CASSLGTSGGAKNEQFF	TGTGCCAGCAGCTTGGGGACTAGCGGGGGAGCCAAAAATGAGCAGTTCTTC
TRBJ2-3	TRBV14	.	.	CASSPQTDTQYF	TGTGCCAGCAGCCCCCAGACAGATACGCAGTATTTT
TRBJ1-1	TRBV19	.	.	CASSTLGARITEAFF	TGTGCCAGTAGTACGCTAGGGGCGCGTATAACTGAAGCTTTCTTT
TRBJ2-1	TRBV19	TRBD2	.	CASSLSGISYNEQFF	TGTGCCAGTAGTCTTAGCGGGATTTCCTACAATGAGCAGTTCTTC
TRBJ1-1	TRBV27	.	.	CASTRFGGTEAFF	TGTGCCAGCACCCGTTTTGGAGGGACTGAAGCTTTCTTT
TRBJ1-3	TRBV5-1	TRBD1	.	CASSQTGAGNTIYF	TGCGCCAGCAGCCAGACAGGGGCTGGAAACACCATATATTTT
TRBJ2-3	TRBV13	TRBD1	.	CASSTPGQGADTQYF	TGTGCCAGCAGCACGCCGGGACAGGGGGCAGATACGCAGTATTTT
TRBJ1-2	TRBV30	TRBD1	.	CAWSYGGQGAYGYTF	TGTGCCTGGAGTTACGGGGGACAGGGGGCGTATGGCTACACCTTC
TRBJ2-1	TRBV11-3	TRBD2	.	CASSPGGTSKEGEQFF	TGTGCCAGCAGCCCAGGGGGGACTAGCAAAGAGGGTGAGCAGTTCTTC
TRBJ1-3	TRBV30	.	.	CAWAENSGNTIYF	TGTGCCTGGGCGGAGAACTCTGGAAACACCATATATTTT
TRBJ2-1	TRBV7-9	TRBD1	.	CASSSGQGRDEQFF	TGTGCCAGCAGCTCGGGACAGGGGAGGGATGAGCAGTTCTTC